Below, one T cell receptor beta chain is given with its context. These data are taken from a study of blood T cell repertoires in COVID-19. Germline assignment: CDR1 SEHNR and CDR2 FQNEAQ (reference sequence). Trimming removed 6 bases from V and 7 bases from J, with 17 bases in between. CDR3 length equals 14 residues. The data were produced by immunoSEQ multiplex PCR, yet TCRdb's version contains in-frame clones alone and is incomplete. The data show about 250,000 clones, with about 88% seen just once and 0.99% held by the top ten. The chain has TRBV7-9 and TRBJ2-3; TRBD2 is a possible D gene (6 bases). This receptor was taken from a woman aged 40-49 years who had recovered from COVID-19. Material for sequencing was peripheral blood. This CDR3 reads CASRVAGSPYTQYF. For the CDR3, the DNA is TGTGCCAGCAGGGTCGCGGGGTCCCCCTATACGCAGTATTTT.